A single sample gave rise to the 15 T cell receptor beta chains below, sequenced in a study of blood T cell repertoires in COVID-19. Data came from immunoSEQ multiplex PCR; TCRdb stores just in-frame clones and leaves some out. Of 99,000 or so clones in the sample, 91% are singletons; the top ten hold around 5.8%. Sequencing input: peripheral blood. The receptor source for this set is a human donor in a cohort sampled during active COVID-19.

The J gene is TRBJ2-7, the V gene TRBV5-3, with D unclear. TRBV5-3 is annotated as an ORF whose role is uncertain. Between the trimmed V and J ends, which lost 7 bases and 7 bases, there was a span of 12 bases. CDR3 length equals 11 residues. This CDR3 reads CARPSGWEQYF. CDR3 bases: TGTGCCAGACCCTCGGGTTGGGAGCAGTACTTC.

The chain uses TRBV5-4 and TRBJ2-7; TRBD1 is a possible D gene (6 bases). Germline values: CDR1 SGHNT, CDR2 YYREEE (reference sequence). This CDR3 has 15 residues. The V end was cut by 5 bases, the J end by 3 bases, with 18 bases between. CDR3 in DNA: TGTGCCAGCAGACCAGGGGCCGGATCAAACTACGAGCAGTACTTC. Protein sequence: CASRPGAGSNYEQYF.

The genes are TRBV16 and TRBJ1-2, with D possibly matching TRBD1 (5 bases). The V gene's germline CDR1 is KGHSY and CDR2 FQNENV. V shed 0 bases and J shed 8 bases, with 10 bases lying between them. The CDR3 covers 13 residues. The CDR3, as DNA: TGTGCCAGCAGCCAATCGGAAGGGGTCGGCTACACCTTC. This translates into CASSQSEGVGYTF.

This chain joins TRBV19 and TRBJ2-1, with D maybe TRBD1 (6 bases). Trimming removed 1 base at V and 7 bases at J, with 11 bases between. The CDR3 sequence is 14 residues long. CDR1 LNHDA and CDR2 SQIVND come from the germline V gene (reference sequence). The CDR3 DNA is TGTGCCAGTAGTATAGTCTTGGGGGCAAATGAGCAGTTCTTC. Translated, it gives CASSIVLGANEQFF.

The chain links TRBV28 to TRBJ1-1, with a weak D call TRBD1 (6 bases). CDR3 length: 15 residues. Trimming cost V 2 bases and J 10 bases, with 20 bases left between them. Germline V CDR1 and CDR2: MDHEN, SYDVKM. The CDR3 loop is CASSLAGVRQTLAFF. The CDR3 DNA follows: TGTGCCAGCAGTTTAGCAGGGGTGCGTCAGACTTTAGCTTTCTTT.

The rearrangement uses TRBV18 and TRBJ2-5; the match to TRBD1 covers 7 bases. The CDR3 is 13 residues long. J was trimmed by 1 base and V by 8 bases; bases with no gene match: 4. Per the germline V gene, CDR1 is KGHSH and CDR2 is LQKENI. The CDR3 nucleotides read TGTGCCAGCGGGGACAGCCTCCAAGAGACCCAGTACTTC. Encoded protein: CASGDSLQETQYF.

The chain has TRBV7-8 and TRBJ1-3, with a tentative D call TRBD1 (6 bases). CDR3 size: 16 residues. CDR1 is SGHVS, CDR2 FQNEAQ, per germline. V lost 7 bases, J lost 1 base, and 17 bases lay in between. The CDR3 loop reads CASTGGASSSGNTIYF. The DNA of the CDR3 is TGTGCCAGCACCGGGGGGGCGAGTTCTTCTGGAAACACCATATATTTT.

The V call is TRBV7-9, the J call TRBJ1-5, with D possibly being TRBD1 (6 bases). The CDR3 covers 12 residues. Per germline, CDR1 SEHNR and CDR2 FQNEAQ (reference sequence). The V end lost 5 bases, the J end lost 7 bases, and 9 bases lay between the germline ends. The CDR3 nucleotides are TGTGCCAGCAGCAGAGGGGGACAGCCCCAGCATTTT. Translation gives CASSRGGQPQHF.

The chain couples TRBV19 to TRBJ1-4; 8 bases are shared with TRBD1. Germline CDR1 and CDR2: LNHDA and SQIVND (reference sequence). Trimming removed 3 bases from V and 8 bases from J; junction bases left unmatched: 5. CDR3 size: 14 residues. CDR3 DNA sequence: TGTGCCAGTAGTATGCAGGGGGCGACGGAAAAACTGTTTTTT. Translated: CASSMQGATEKLFF.

The V call is TRBV27, the J call TRBJ1-2; a weak D match, TRBD1 (6 bases). Germline CDR1 is MNHEY and CDR2 is SMNVEV (reference sequence). The CDR3 has 12 residues. Trimming pared 8 bases from V and 4 bases from J, leaving 11 bases between. The CDR3 here is CASRDTTYGYTF. DNA for the CDR3: TGTGCCAGCCGGGACACGACCTATGGCTACACCTTC.

The J gene is TRBJ2-5, the V gene TRBV4-2; 7 bases are shared with TRBD2. CDR3 length equals 14 residues. In germline, CDR1 is LGHNA, CDR2 YNFKEQ. V lost 2 bases to trimming and J lost 4 bases; unmatched junction nucleotides: 4. The CDR3 loop is CASSQRGGGETQYF. CDR3 coding DNA: TGTGCCAGCAGCCAACGCGGGGGAGGAGAGACCCAGTACTTC.

The chain combines TRBV14 with TRBJ1-2, with 7 bases identical to TRBD1. Germline V gene data show CDR1 as SGHDN and CDR2 as FVKESK. V shed 5 bases and J 2 bases; nucleotides not matched to a gene: 11. The CDR3 has 16 amino acids. The CDR3 DNA follows: TGTGCCAGCAGCGTGACCGGGCTACAGGGGAACTATGGCTACACCTTC. Amino acids: CASSVTGLQGNYGYTF.

The chain combines TRBV19 with TRBJ1-4, with D possibly TRBD1 on 6 matching bases. The CDR3 has 13 residues. V was clipped by 6 bases and J by 6 bases, with 11 bases between them. The germline V gene has CDR1 LNHDA and CDR2 SQIVND (reference sequence). The CDR3 bases are TGTGCCAGTAGCCTCGGGACACATGAAAAACTGTTTTTT. It is translated as CASSLGTHEKLFF.

The chain employs TRBV3-1 (or the pseudogene TRBV3-2) and TRBJ2-2; 7 positions agree with TRBD1. J was trimmed by 7 bases and V by 6 bases; bases with no gene match: 8. Germline loops: CDR1 LGHDT, CDR2 YNNKEL (reference sequence). The CDR3 extends over 14 amino acids. CDR3 in amino acids: CASRSGTANGELFF. The DNA for the CDR3 is TGTGCCAGCAGATCCGGGACAGCAAACGGGGAGCTGTTTTTT.

The V and J genes are TRBV29-1 and TRBJ2-2; no reliable D call. The CDR3 is made up of 13 amino acids. Germline values: CDR1 SQVTM, CDR2 ANQGSEA. With 5 bases removed from V and 4 bases from J, the gap between germline ends came to 11 bases. CDR3 sequence reads: CSVPDPGTGELFF. In DNA form, the CDR3 reads TGCAGCGTTCCCGACCCGGGCACCGGGGAGCTGTTTTTT.